Each of the 31 T cell receptor beta chains below was sequenced from the same sample in a study of cytomegalovirus exposure and HLA in healthy donors. 60 Vbeta and 13 Jbeta primers were used in PCR. Repertoires were generated with immunoSEQ multiplex PCR, while TCRdb's copy carries only in-frame clones and drops some. The sample contains over 120,000 clones, 78% of which appear only once. Material: PBMCs. The source of these receptors is a female donor in good health and CMV-seronegative.

This rearrangement joins TRBV7-9 to TRBJ1-2, with no clear D. Germline loops: CDR1 SEHNR, CDR2 FQNEAQ (reference sequence). The CDR3 totals 13 residues. V gave up 5 bases and J gave up 8 bases, with 15 bases separating them. The DNA for the CDR3 is TGTGCCAGCAGCAGTATGGAGGGCGGAGGCTACACCTTC. Its protein product is CASSSMEGGGYTF.

V and J are TRBV5-4 and TRBJ2-1; TRBD2 matches 7 bases. Germline CDR1 reads SGHNT; CDR2 reads YYREEE (reference sequence). V was pared by 6 bases and J by 7 bases, with 16 bases of the junction left unmatched. This CDR3 is 16 amino acids long. The CDR3 sequence is CASTRGGTNLGNEQFF. CDR3 sequence (DNA): TGTGCCAGCACCCGGGGTGGGACTAACCTAGGGAATGAGCAGTTCTTC.

The rearrangement uses TRBV2 and TRBJ2-1, with unresolved D. From germline, CDR1 is SNHLY and CDR2 FYNNEI. V lost 7 bases and J 2 bases, leaving 3 bases between the germline ends. The CDR3 consists of 11 residues. The CDR3 DNA reads as TGTGCCAGCACCGCCTACAATGAGCAGTTCTTC. As protein: CASTAYNEQFF.

The chain links TRBV5-6 to TRBJ1-2, with 8 bases lining up with TRBD1. CDR1 is SGHDT and CDR2 is YYEEEE in the germline V gene. With 4 bases clipped from V and 8 bases from J, the junction kept 22 bases outside the gene matches. The CDR3 has 18 amino acids. This CDR3 reads CASSPIGAGGASMGGYTF. CDR3 sequence (DNA): TGTGCCAGCAGCCCCATCGGGGCAGGGGGCGCGTCGATGGGGGGCTACACCTTC.

V is TRBV30 and J is TRBJ1-3; no definite D call. The CDR3 totals 12 residues. In germline, CDR1 is GTSNPN, CDR2 SVGIG (reference sequence). V shed 3 bases and J shed 10 bases, with 13 bases lying between them. The CDR3 spells CAWRRRGGTIYF. In DNA form, the CDR3 reads TGTGCCTGGAGGCGTCGGGGAGGGACCATATATTTT.

Points on this clone: The identical CDR3 is also encoded by other nucleotide sequences in the sample. The V call is TRBV5-1, the J call TRBJ2-7; D is perhaps TRBD1 (5 bases). V shed 0 bases and J shed 1 base, with 5 bases lying between them. The CDR3 has 13 residues. Germline V CDR1 and CDR2: SGHRS, YFSETQ. CDR3 DNA: TGCGCCAGCAGCTTGGCAGGGTCCTACGAGCAGTACTTC. Encoded protein: CASSLAGSYEQYF.

The chain employs TRBV28 and TRBJ2-3, with D possibly being TRBD1 (5 bases). Looked up from germline, CDR1 is MDHEN and CDR2 is SYDVKM. The CDR3 loop spans 14 amino acids. V dropped 5 bases and J dropped 5 bases, with 14 bases sitting between them. The CDR3 DNA reads as TGTGCCAGCAGTCTTCAGGGCCGAAAAGATACGCAGTATTTT. This sequence encodes CASSLQGRKDTQYF. Variable domain in full (rest from reference TRBV28 and TRBJ2-3): DVKVTQSSRYLVKRTGEKVFLECVQDMDHENMFWYRQDPGLGLRLIYFSYDVKMKEKGDIPEGYSVSREKKERFSLILESASTNQTSMYLCASSLQGRKDTQYFGPGTRLTVL.

The rearrangement uses TRBV5-6 and TRBJ2-5, with D maybe TRBD1 (6 bases). The CDR3 totals 17 residues. Germline V gives CDR1 SGHDT, CDR2 YYEEEE. Trimming shortened V by 0 bases and J by 0 bases, and 15 bases separated the two germline ends. The CDR3 sequence is CASSLGGLEAYQETQYF. CDR3 bases: TGTGCCAGCAGCTTGGGGGGGCTAGAGGCTTACCAAGAGACCCAGTACTTC.

This clone showed up many times. The chain combines TRBV5-6 with TRBJ1-4; D is unclear. The germline CDR1 and CDR2 sequences are SGHDT and YYEEEE. V was clipped by 4 bases and J by 4 bases, with 14 bases between them. The CDR3 runs 15 residues. CDR3 region: CASSSTVLFNEKLFF. In nucleotides, the CDR3 is TGTGCCAGCAGCAGCACAGTCCTCTTTAATGAAAAACTGTTTTTT.

In this sample, this clone turned up once. V and J are TRBV6-5 and TRBJ2-1, with TRBD2 identical over 7 bases. Germline V CDR1 and CDR2: MNHEY, SVGAGI. With 6 bases clipped from V and 5 bases from J, the junction kept 10 bases outside the gene matches. CDR3 size: 15 residues. CDR3 sequence reads: CASRPIAGLNNEQFF. The CDR3 DNA is TGTGCCAGCAGACCCATAGCGGGTCTAAACAATGAGCAGTTCTTC.

This clone was recorded once. This rearrangement joins TRBV7-8 to TRBJ1-1; D is possibly TRBD1 (5 bases). V was clipped by 5 bases and J by 4 bases, with 14 bases between them. The CDR3 is 14 amino acids. Germline loops: CDR1 SGHVS, CDR2 FQNEAQ. The CDR3, as DNA: TGTGCCAGCAGCGTTTTATGGGGCGTCACTGAAGCTTTCTTT. Residues: CASSVLWGVTEAFF.

The chain couples TRBV7-3 to TRBJ1-1; the match to TRBD1 covers 7 bases. The germline V gene has CDR1 SGHTA and CDR2 FQGTGA. Trimming removed 6 bases from V and 5 bases from J; junction bases left unmatched: 6. The CDR3 runs 13 residues. CDR3 nucleotide sequence: TGTGCCAGCAGTCTACACAGGGGTACTGAAGCTTTCTTT. Its protein is CASSLHRGTEAFF.

This sequence joins TRBV28 and TRBJ1-2; no clear D. Germline CDR1 is MDHEN and CDR2 is SYDVKM. The CDR3 is made up of 14 amino acids. V was clipped by 3 bases and J by 2 bases, with 10 bases between them. CDR3 coding DNA: TGTGCCAGCAGTTTCGGGTCCGTAAACTATGGCTACACCTTC. Amino acid sequence: CASSFGSVNYGYTF.

This clone occurred a few times. The chain joins TRBV6-6 to TRBJ1-3, with 9 positions matching TRBD1. CDR3 size: 15 residues. The V and J ends lost 6 bases and 2 bases, in that order; junction bases with no gene match: 5. Per the germline V gene, CDR1 is MNHNY and CDR2 is SVGAGI (reference sequence). The DNA for the CDR3 is TGTGCCAGCAGCCGGACAGGGGTTACTGGAAACACCATATATTTT. Amino acid sequence: CASSRTGVTGNTIYF.

The chain's CDR3 is CSAELYGYTF. CDR3 bases: TGCAGTGCTGAGCTCTATGGCTACACCTTC. The rearrangement uses TRBV20-1 and TRBJ1-2; D not certain. V lost 5 bases and J 4 bases, leaving 5 bases between the germline ends. The germline V gene encodes CDR1 DFQATT and CDR2 SNEGSKA (reference sequence). This CDR3 has 10 amino acids.

The chain recombines TRBV6-1 with TRBJ1-4; TRBD1 matches at 10 bases. Trimming cost V 6 bases and J 7 bases; bases outside gene matches: 2. This CDR3 contains 13 residues. Germline V gives CDR1 MNHNS, CDR2 SASEGT. DNA of the CDR3: TGTGCCAGCAGGAGGACAGGGGGTGAAAAACTGTTTTTT. This encodes CASRRTGGEKLFF.

A single count supports this clone. CDR3 nucleotide sequence: TGCGCCAGCAGCCAAGGTGGACAGTCTGATGGCTACACCTTC. Encoded protein: CASSQGGQSDGYTF. The chain carries TRBV4-1 and TRBJ1-2; possible D gene TRBD1, 6 bases. From germline, CDR1 is MGHRA and CDR2 YSYEKL. CDR3 size: 14 residues. Trimming removed 1 base at V and 6 bases at J, with 12 bases between.

The rearrangement links TRBV7-9 to TRBJ1-1, with 7 bases fitting TRBD1. This CDR3 has 15 residues. Losses at the gene ends were 1 base for V and 4 bases for J; bases not matched to a gene: 6. Germline V gene lookup returns CDR1 SEHNR and CDR2 FQNEAQ (reference sequence). In nucleotides, the CDR3 is TGTGCCAGCAGCTTAGGTCAGGGACAGCTCACTGAAGCTTTCTTT. Protein sequence: CASSLGQGQLTEAFF.

This clone was found a few times. V is TRBV6-1 and J is TRBJ1-1, with D perhaps TRBD1 (5 bases). Trimming stripped 10 bases from V and 0 bases from J, with 12 bases between. The CDR3 is made up of 13 amino acids. The germline V gene has CDR1 MNHNS and CDR2 SASEGT. The CDR3 spells CATQWGVNTEAFF. The CDR3, as DNA: TGTGCCACCCAATGGGGCGTGAACACTGAAGCTTTCTTT.

In this sample, this clone turned up a few times. The genes are TRBV28 and TRBJ2-1; 11 nucleotides align to TRBD2. Per germline, CDR1 MDHEN and CDR2 SYDVKM. The CDR3 extends over 18 amino acids. The trim removed 4 bases at V and 9 bases at J, leaving 17 bases unmatched. The CDR3 DNA reads as TGTGCCAGCAGTTGGCCCCCTTTAGCGGGAGGGCCGGTCGGTGAGCAGTTCTTC. It codes for CASSWPPLAGGPVGEQFF.

The chain recombines TRBV7-8 with TRBJ2-3; TRBD2 agrees at 7 bases. CDR3 length: 17 amino acids. Per germline, CDR1 SGHVS and CDR2 FQNEAQ. Trimming took 1 base from V and 7 from J; bases not matched to a gene: 14. This CDR3 is CASSLGRRGGREYTQYF. CDR3 sequence (DNA): TGTGCCAGCAGCTTAGGGCGTCGCGGGGGACGGGAGTATACGCAGTATTTT.

The rearrangement links TRBV28 to TRBJ1-1; TRBD1 matches at 10 bases. The CDR3 is 18 residues long. In germline, CDR1 is MDHEN, CDR2 SYDVKM. Trimming took 1 base from V and 0 from J; bases not matched to a gene: 8. CDR3 in DNA: TGTGCCAGCAGTTTATCCGGGACAGGGGTCGCCCTGAACACTGAAGCTTTCTTT. It yields the protein CASSLSGTGVALNTEAFF.

This clone has only a few counts. The chain joins TRBV6-1 to TRBJ2-1; TRBD2 agrees at 8 bases. The CDR3 contains 15 residues. Germline values: CDR1 MNHNS, CDR2 SASEGT. The trim removed 6 bases at V and 5 bases at J, leaving 9 bases unmatched. CDR3 DNA sequence: TGTGCCAGCAGCACCAGCGGGAGAGCTAACAATGAGCAGTTCTTC. Its translation: CASSTSGRANNEQFF.

The gene calls are TRBV6-5 and TRBJ2-1; TRBD2 aligns across 10 bases. Germline values: CDR1 MNHEY, CDR2 SVGAGI. This CDR3 has 16 residues. The V segment lost 0 bases and the J segment 4 bases; nucleotides outside the gene matches: 3. The CDR3 nucleotides are TGTGCCAGCAGTTACTCGCCTAGCGGGGGTTACAATGAGCAGTTCTTC. It is translated as CASSYSPSGGYNEQFF.

This rearrangement joins TRBV28 to TRBJ2-5; D remains ambiguous. Between the trimmed V and J ends, which lost 3 bases and 1 base, there was a span of 6 bases. Per germline, CDR1 MDHEN and CDR2 SYDVKM. This CDR3 has 13 amino acids. The CDR3: CASSFPSQETQYF. CDR3 coding DNA: TGTGCCAGCAGTTTCCCCAGCCAAGAGACCCAGTACTTC.

This clone was counted a few times. The chain carries TRBV28 and TRBJ1-3, with D possibly matching TRBD1 (5 bases). V lost 5 bases and J lost 0, with 11 bases in between. CDR3 size: 15 residues. In germline, CDR1 is MDHEN, CDR2 SYDVKM. The CDR3 DNA follows: TGTGCCAGCAGTCCACAGGAAGGCTCTGGAAACACCATATATTTT. It translates to CASSPQEGSGNTIYF.

The V gene is TRBV20-1, the J gene TRBJ1-1; 9 bases fit TRBD1. V shed 1 base, J shed 11 bases, and the junction held 2 bases outside the gene matches. This CDR3 is 11 amino acids long. Germline CDR1 reads DFQATT; CDR2 reads SNEGSKA (reference sequence). The CDR3 spells CSARGDRAAFF. Written as DNA, the CDR3 is TGCAGTGCTAGAGGGGACAGGGCGGCTTTCTTT.

V gene TRBV7-2 combines with J gene TRBJ1-1, with D possibly TRBD1 on 5 matching bases. Germline CDR1 and CDR2: SGHTA and FQGNSA. The CDR3 runs to 14 residues. Deletions cut 3 bases from V and 5 bases from J, with 13 bases between. The CDR3 nucleotides read TGTGCCAGCAGCTTGACCGGACAAGGGACTGAAGCTTTCTTT. Translation gives CASSLTGQGTEAFF.

The chain links TRBV6-1 to TRBJ2-5, with D possibly TRBD2 on 6 matching bases. The CDR3 loop spans 13 amino acids. CDR1 and CDR2 (germline): MNHNS, SASEGT. Trimming left V 7 bases short and J 2 bases short, with 11 bases between. CDR3 residues: CASTAGLQETQYF. The CDR3 bases are TGTGCCAGCACCGCGGGACTTCAAGAGACCCAGTACTTC.

This clone has a handful of counts. V is TRBV29-1 and J is TRBJ1-2, with 7 bases matching TRBD1. V dropped 5 bases and J dropped 4; count of bases not matched to a gene: 4. Germline V gene lookup returns CDR1 SQVTM and CDR2 ANQGSEA. This CDR3 is built from 12 residues. CDR3 coding DNA: TGCAGCGTTTGGGACAGCGTCTATGGCTACACCTTC. Translation: CSVWDSVYGYTF.

This clone has a handful of counts. This chain joins TRBV13 and TRBJ2-7; 10 bases match TRBD1. V dropped 5 bases and J dropped 3; count of bases not matched to a gene: 7. This CDR3 comprises 15 residues. Germline-derived CDR1 and CDR2 are PRHDT and FYEKMQ (reference sequence). DNA of the CDR3: TGTGCCAGCAGCCCTCCCGGGACAGGGGACTACGAGCAGTACTTC. Translating gives CASSPPGTGDYEQYF.